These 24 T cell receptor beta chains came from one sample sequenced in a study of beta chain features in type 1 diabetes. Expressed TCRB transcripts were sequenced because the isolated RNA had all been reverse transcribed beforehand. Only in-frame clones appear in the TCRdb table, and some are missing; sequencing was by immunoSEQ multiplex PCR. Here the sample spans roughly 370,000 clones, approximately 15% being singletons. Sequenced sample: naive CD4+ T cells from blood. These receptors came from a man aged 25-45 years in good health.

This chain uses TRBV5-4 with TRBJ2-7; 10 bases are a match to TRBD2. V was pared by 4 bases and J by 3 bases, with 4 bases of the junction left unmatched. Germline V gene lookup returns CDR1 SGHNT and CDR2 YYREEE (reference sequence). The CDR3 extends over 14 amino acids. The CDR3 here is CASSDGLAVYEQYV. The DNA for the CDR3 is TGTGCCAGCAGCGATGGACTAGCGGTCTACGAGCAGTACGTC.

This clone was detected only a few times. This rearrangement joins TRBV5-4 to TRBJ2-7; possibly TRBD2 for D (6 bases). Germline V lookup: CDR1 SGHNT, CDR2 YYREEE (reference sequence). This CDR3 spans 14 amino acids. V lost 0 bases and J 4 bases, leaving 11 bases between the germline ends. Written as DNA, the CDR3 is TGTGCCAGCAGCTTGGCCGACAGCGGGTACGAGCAGTACTTC. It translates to CASSLADSGYEQYF.

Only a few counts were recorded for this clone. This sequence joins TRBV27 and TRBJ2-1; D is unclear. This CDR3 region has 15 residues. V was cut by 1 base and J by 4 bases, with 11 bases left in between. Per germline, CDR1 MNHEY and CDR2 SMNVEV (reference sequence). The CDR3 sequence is CASSLLTLSYNEQFF. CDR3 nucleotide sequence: TGTGCCAGCAGTTTATTGACCCTATCTTACAATGAGCAGTTCTTC.

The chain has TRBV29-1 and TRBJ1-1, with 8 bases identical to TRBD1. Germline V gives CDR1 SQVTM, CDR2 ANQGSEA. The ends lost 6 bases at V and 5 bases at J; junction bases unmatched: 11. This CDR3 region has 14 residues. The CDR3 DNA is TGCAGCGTACGACTGGGACAGGAGGGGACTGAAGCTTTCTTT. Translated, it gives CSVRLGQEGTEAFF.

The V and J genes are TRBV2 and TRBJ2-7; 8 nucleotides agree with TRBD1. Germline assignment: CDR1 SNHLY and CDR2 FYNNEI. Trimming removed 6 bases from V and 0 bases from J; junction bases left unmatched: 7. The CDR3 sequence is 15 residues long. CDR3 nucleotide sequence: TGTGCCAGCAGGGAGGACAGGGTGAGCTCCTACGAGCAGTACTTC. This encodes CASREDRVSSYEQYF.

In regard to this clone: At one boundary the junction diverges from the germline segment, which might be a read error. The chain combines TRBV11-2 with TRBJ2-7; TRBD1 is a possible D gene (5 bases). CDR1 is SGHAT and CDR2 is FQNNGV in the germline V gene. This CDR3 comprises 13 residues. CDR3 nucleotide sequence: TGTGCCAGCAGCTTAGCGCAGGGTTCCGAGCGGTACTTC. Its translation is CASSLAQGSERYF.

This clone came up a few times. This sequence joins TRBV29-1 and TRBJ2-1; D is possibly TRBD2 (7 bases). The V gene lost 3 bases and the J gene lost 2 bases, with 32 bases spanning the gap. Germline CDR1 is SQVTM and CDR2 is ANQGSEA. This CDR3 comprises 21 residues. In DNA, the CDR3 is TGCAGCGTTGAGCGACACCGTAGGACCTTGAGGGGGGGCCGCGCCTACAATGAGCAGTTCTTC. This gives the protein CSVERHRRTLRGGRAYNEQFF.

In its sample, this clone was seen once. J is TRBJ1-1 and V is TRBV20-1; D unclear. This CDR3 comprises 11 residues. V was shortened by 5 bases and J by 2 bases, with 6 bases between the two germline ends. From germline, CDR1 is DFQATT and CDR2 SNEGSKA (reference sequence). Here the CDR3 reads CSAFLNTEAFF. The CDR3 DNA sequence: TGCAGTGCTTTTTTAAACACTGAAGCTTTCTTT.

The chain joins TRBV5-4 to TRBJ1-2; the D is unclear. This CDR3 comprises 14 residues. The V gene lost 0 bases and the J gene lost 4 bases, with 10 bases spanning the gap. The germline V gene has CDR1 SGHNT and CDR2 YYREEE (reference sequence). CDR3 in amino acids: CASSLGLPRYGYTF. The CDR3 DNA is TGTGCCAGCAGCTTGGGACTCCCTCGCTATGGCTACACCTTC. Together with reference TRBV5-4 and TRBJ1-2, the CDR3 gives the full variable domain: ETGVTQSPTHLIKTRGQQVTLRCSSQSGHNTVSWYQQALGQGPQFIFQYYREEENGRGNFPPRFSGLQFPNYSSELNVNALELDDSALYLCASSLGLPRYGYTFGSGTRLTVV.

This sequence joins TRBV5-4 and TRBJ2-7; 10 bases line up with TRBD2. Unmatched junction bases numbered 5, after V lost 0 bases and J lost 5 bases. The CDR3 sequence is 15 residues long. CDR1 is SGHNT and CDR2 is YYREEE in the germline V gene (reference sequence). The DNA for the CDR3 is TGTGCCAGCAGCTTGGGGCTAGCGGGGGTAGACGAGCAGTACTTC. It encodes CASSLGLAGVDEQYF.

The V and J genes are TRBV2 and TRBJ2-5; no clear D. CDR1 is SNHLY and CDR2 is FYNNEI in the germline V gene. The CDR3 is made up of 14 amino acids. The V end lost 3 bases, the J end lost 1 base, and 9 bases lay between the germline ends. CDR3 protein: CASSDQALQETQYF. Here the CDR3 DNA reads TGTGCCAGCAGTGACCAGGCCCTCCAAGAGACCCAGTACTTC.

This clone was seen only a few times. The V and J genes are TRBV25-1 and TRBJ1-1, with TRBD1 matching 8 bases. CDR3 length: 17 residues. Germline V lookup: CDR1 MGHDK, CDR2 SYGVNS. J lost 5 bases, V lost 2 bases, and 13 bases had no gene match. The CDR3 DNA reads TGTGCCAGCAGTGAAGGACGGGCAGGGGGCGCGGTGACTGAAGCTTTCTTT. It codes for CASSEGRAGGAVTEAFF.

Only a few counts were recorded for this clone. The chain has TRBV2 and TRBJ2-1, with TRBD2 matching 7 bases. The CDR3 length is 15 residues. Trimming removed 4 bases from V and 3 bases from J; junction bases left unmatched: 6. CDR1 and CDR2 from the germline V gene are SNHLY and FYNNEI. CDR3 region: CASSGGGTIYNEQFF. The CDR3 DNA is TGTGCCAGCAGTGGCGGCGGGACTATCTACAATGAGCAGTTCTTC.

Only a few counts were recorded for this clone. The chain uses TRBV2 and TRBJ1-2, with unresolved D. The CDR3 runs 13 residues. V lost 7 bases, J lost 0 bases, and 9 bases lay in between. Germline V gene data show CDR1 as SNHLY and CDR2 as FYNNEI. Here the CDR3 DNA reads TGTGCCAGCAACAGACTGACTAACTATGGCTACACCTTC. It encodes CASNRLTNYGYTF.

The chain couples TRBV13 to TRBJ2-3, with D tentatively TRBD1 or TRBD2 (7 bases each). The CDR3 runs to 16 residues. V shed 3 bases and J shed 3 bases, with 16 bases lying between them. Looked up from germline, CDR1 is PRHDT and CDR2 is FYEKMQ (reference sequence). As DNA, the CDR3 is TGTGCCAGCAGCTTGATCAGGGGGGGCCAAACAGATACGCAGTATTTT. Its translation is CASSLIRGGQTDTQYF.

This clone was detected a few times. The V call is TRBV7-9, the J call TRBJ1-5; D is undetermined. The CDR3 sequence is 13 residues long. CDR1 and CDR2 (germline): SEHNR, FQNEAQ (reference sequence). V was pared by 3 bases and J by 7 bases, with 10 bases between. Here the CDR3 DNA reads TGTGCCAGCAGCTTGATGTCGGAACAGCCCCAGCATTTT. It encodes CASSLMSEQPQHF.

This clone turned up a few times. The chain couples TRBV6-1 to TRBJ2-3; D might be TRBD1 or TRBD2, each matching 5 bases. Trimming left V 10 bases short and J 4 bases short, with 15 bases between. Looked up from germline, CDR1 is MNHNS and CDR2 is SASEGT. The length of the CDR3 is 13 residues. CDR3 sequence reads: CATIPRGADTQYF. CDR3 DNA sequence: TGTGCCACCATCCCGAGGGGCGCAGATACGCAGTATTTT.

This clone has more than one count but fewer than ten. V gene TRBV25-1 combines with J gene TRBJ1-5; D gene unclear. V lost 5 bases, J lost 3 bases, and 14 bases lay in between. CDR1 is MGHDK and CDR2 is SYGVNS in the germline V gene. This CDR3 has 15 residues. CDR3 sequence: CASSPDSGFNQPQHF. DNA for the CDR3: TGTGCCAGCAGTCCAGACTCGGGGTTCAATCAGCCCCAGCATTTT.

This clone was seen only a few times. CDR3 DNA: TGTGCCAGCAGCGAAAGAAAGCTGACAGGGGGCTTGTACAATGAGCAGTTCTTC. It encodes CASSERKLTGGLYNEQFF. The chain joins TRBV11-3 to TRBJ2-1, with 10 bases lining up with TRBD1. J lost 4 bases, V lost 5 bases, and 14 bases had no gene match. The germline V gene encodes CDR1 SGHNT and CDR2 YENEEA. There are 18 residues in the CDR3. Supplemented by reference TRBV11-3 and TRBJ2-1, the full variable domain reads EAGVVQSPRYKIIEKKQPVAFWCNPISGHNTLYWYLQNLGQGPELLIRYENEEAVDDSQLPKDRFSAERLKGVDSTLKIQPAELGDSAVYLCASSERKLTGGLYNEQFFGPGTRLTVL.

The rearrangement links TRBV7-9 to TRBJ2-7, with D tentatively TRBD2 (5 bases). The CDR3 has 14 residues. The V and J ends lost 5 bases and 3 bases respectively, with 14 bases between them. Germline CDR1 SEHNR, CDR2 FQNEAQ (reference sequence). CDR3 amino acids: CASSHTPGIYEQYV. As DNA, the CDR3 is TGTGCCAGCAGCCATACTCCGGGAATCTACGAGCAGTACGTC.

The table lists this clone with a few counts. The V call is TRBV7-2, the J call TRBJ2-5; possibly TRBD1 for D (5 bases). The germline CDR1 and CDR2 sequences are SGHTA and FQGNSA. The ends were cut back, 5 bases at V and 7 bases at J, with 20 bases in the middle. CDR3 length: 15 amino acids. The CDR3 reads CASSQRVQALGTQYF. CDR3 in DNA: TGTGCCAGCAGCCAAAGGGTACAGGCCCTAGGGACCCAGTACTTC.

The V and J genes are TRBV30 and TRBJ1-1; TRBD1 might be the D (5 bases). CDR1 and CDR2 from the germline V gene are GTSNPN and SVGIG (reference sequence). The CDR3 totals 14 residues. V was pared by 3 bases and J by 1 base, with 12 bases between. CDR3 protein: CAWSRDRTNTEAFF. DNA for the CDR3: TGTGCCTGGAGCCGGGACCGTACGAACACTGAAGCTTTCTTT.

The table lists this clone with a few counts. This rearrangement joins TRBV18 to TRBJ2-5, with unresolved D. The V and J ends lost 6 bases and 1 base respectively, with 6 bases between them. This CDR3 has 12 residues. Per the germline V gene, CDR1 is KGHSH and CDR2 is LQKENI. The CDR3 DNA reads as TGTGCCAGCTCCTCTCTCCAAGAGACCCAGTACTTC. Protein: CASSSLQETQYF.

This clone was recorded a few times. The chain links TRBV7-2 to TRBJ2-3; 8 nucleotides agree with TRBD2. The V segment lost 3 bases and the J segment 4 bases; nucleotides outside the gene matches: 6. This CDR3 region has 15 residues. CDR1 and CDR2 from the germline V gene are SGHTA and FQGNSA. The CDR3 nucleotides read TGTGCCAGCAGCTTTGGCCGGGAGGGGGCAGATACGCAGTATTTT. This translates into CASSFGREGADTQYF.